This passage covers 15 T cell receptor beta chains from one sample sequenced in a study of shared clonotypes between healthy human individuals. Data came from immunoSEQ multiplex PCR; TCRdb stores just in-frame clones and leaves some out. The top ten hold under 2% of the sample, which has some 680,000 clones, around 78% seen once. The sample taken for sequencing was memory CD4+ T cells sorted from blood. Sample subset: CD45RA-negative fraction. The receptors here all came from a woman aged 25-40 years in good health.

J is TRBJ2-6 and V is TRBV6-5; D not certain. Trimming cost V 7 bases and J 1 base, with 11 bases left between them. The CDR3 runs to 15 residues. Germline CDR1 reads MNHEY; CDR2 reads SVGAGI. The CDR3 nucleotides read TGTGCCAGCACAAACCTGGGATCTGGGGCCAACGTCCTGACTTTC. Amino acid sequence: CASTNLGSGANVLTF.

This rearrangement joins TRBV5-6 to TRBJ2-2; no clear D gene. CDR3 length equals 15 residues. The V end lost 2 bases, the J end lost 5 bases, and 13 bases lay between the germline ends. The germline CDR1 and CDR2 sequences are SGHDT and YYEEEE. The DNA for the CDR3 is TGTGCCAGCAGCTTACGACATAGTAGGACCGGGGAGCTGTTTTTT. Translation: CASSLRHSRTGELFF.

The V call is TRBV5-1, the J call TRBJ1-1; TRBD1 matches at 7 bases. The V and J ends lost 2 bases and 3 bases, in that order; junction bases with no gene match: 10. CDR1 and CDR2 (germline): SGHRS, YFSETQ. The CDR3 loop spans 16 amino acids. The chain's CDR3 is CASSFRGGGRDTEAFF. The CDR3 nucleotides read TGCGCCAGCAGCTTTAGGGGAGGGGGCCGGGACACTGAAGCTTTCTTT.

V gene TRBV6-5 combines with J gene TRBJ1-5; possibly TRBD1 for D (6 bases). CDR1 is MNHEY and CDR2 is SVGAGI in the germline V gene. This CDR3 spans 14 amino acids. Trimming removed 5 bases from V and 6 bases from J, with 14 bases in between. CDR3 DNA sequence: TGTGCCAGCAGTCCCAGGACAGCAGGTCAGCCCCAGCATTTT. As protein: CASSPRTAGQPQHF.

This clone has only a few counts. The chain carries TRBV14 and TRBJ2-1, with D perhaps TRBD2 (6 bases). Germline values: CDR1 SGHDN, CDR2 FVKESK. Trimming stripped 0 bases from V and 10 bases from J, with 16 bases between. The CDR3 is made up of 15 amino acids. In DNA form, the CDR3 reads TGTGCCAGCAGCCAAGATGGGGTAGCGGAGCGGGAGCAGTTCTTC. Its protein is CASSQDGVAEREQFF. Full variable domain (remainder filled in from reference TRBV14 and TRBJ2-1): EAGVTQFPSHSVIEKGQTVTLRCDPISGHDNLYWYRRVMGKEIKFLLHFVKESKQDESGMPNNRFLAERTGGTYSTLKVQPAELEDSGVYFCASSQDGVAEREQFFGPGTRLTVL.

The chain links TRBV29-1 to TRBJ1-1; D gene uncertain. From germline, CDR1 is SQVTM and CDR2 ANQGSEA. V was shortened by 5 bases and J by 0 bases, with 4 bases between the two germline ends. The CDR3 length is 11 residues. CDR3 amino acids: CSVMMNTEAFF. The CDR3 DNA is TGCAGCGTTATGATGAACACTGAAGCTTTCTTT.

This clone was seen more than once but under ten times. The rearrangement joins TRBV4-2 to TRBJ2-3; the D is unclear. CDR3 size: 16 residues. Trimming took 1 base from V and 5 from J, leaving 16 bases between them. Germline V CDR1 and CDR2: LGHNA, YNFKEQ. The CDR3 loop is CASSQAAPGGEDTQYF. The CDR3 DNA follows: TGTGCCAGCAGCCAAGCGGCCCCCGGTGGGGAAGATACGCAGTATTTT.

The chain recombines TRBV29-1 with TRBJ1-5, with 10 positions matching TRBD1. With 7 bases clipped from V and 5 bases from J, the junction kept 5 bases outside the gene matches. This CDR3 region has 13 residues. Germline CDR1 is SQVTM and CDR2 is ANQGSEA. The CDR3: CSAGTGADQPQHF. The CDR3 DNA reads as TGCAGCGCCGGGACAGGGGCCGATCAGCCCCAGCATTTT.

The rearrangement joins TRBV5-1 to TRBJ1-4, with D hard to call. The germline V gene has CDR1 SGHRS and CDR2 YFSETQ. The V gene lost 0 bases and the J gene lost 8 bases, with 11 bases spanning the gap. This CDR3 comprises 14 residues. The DNA for the CDR3 is TGCGCCAGCAGCTTGGGCCAGACGGGCGAAAAACTGTTTTTT. As protein: CASSLGQTGEKLFF.

The chain combines TRBV28 with TRBJ2-6; weak D call: TRBD2 (5 bases). With 8 bases removed from V and 0 bases from J, the gap between germline ends came to 8 bases. The CDR3 sequence is 14 residues long. Germline V CDR1 and CDR2: MDHEN, SYDVKM. Here the CDR3 reads CASRRLSGANVLTF. For the CDR3, the DNA is TGTGCCAGCCGGAGGCTCTCTGGGGCCAACGTCCTGACTTTC.

The chain uses TRBV28 and TRBJ2-1, with 11 positions matching TRBD2. J was trimmed by 8 bases and V by 5 bases; bases with no gene match: 14. The CDR3 consists of 17 residues. CDR1 is MDHEN, CDR2 SYDVKM, per germline. CDR3 DNA sequence: TGTGCCAGCAGTCTTTTCGGTAGCGGGAGGGCCGAAGATGAGCAGTTCTTC. This codes for CASSLFGSGRAEDEQFF.

Note on this clone: One end of the junction is discordant with germline, which a read error may explain. In nucleotides, the CDR3 is TGTGCCACCAGCCCTAACCGGGACAGGGGGCGGATTTTT. Encoded protein: CATSPNRDRGRIF. The chain combines TRBV15 with TRBJ2-2, with TRBD1 matching 12 bases. The germline V gene has CDR1 LNHNV and CDR2 YYDKDF (reference sequence). The CDR3 runs to 13 residues.

This chain connects TRBV10-3 to TRBJ2-3; 8 bases fit TRBD2. Germline loops: CDR1 ENHRY, CDR2 SYGVKD. The CDR3 spans 14 residues. After removal of 8 bases from V and 2 bases from J, the junction contained 6 bases not matched to a gene. The CDR3 is CAIGTSGNTDTQYF. In DNA, the CDR3 is TGTGCCATCGGAACTAGCGGAAACACAGATACGCAGTATTTT.

This clone was seen only a few times. CDR3 bases: TGTGCCATCAGTGACCCTGGACGGAATCAGCCCCAGCATTTT. Its translation is CAISDPGRNQPQHF. The chain recombines TRBV10-3 with TRBJ1-5, with no clear D. CDR1 is ENHRY and CDR2 is SYGVKD in the germline V gene. The ends were cut back, 3 bases at V and 4 bases at J, with 10 bases in the middle. The CDR3 loop spans 14 amino acids.

The chain recombines TRBV27 with TRBJ2-2, with no clear D. The CDR3 is 15 amino acids. From germline, CDR1 is MNHEY and CDR2 SMNVEV (reference sequence). Trimming removed 4 bases at V and 0 bases at J, with 9 bases between. As DNA, the CDR3 is TGTGCCAGCAGTTCTCGGGCACCGAACACCGGGGAGCTGTTTTTT. Residues: CASSSRAPNTGELFF.